This TCR beta chain was profiled in a study of PD-L1 blockade in urothelial cancer (dated by TCRdb to 2016 to 2017). In terms of the full investigation: All patients started therapy in about 2014 and received atezolizumab 1,200 mg intravenously every 3 weeks. About 85% of the roughly 29 patients were identified as males with urothelial cancer of bladder origin, and a prior smoking history was reported by 18 of 29 patients. An ECOG performance status of 0 or 1 was recorded for the patients, and 0 to 3 prior chemotherapy regimens had been received by the patients. Blood samples were analyzed at two time points: 3 weeks after treatment start (second dose) and 6 weeks after treatment start. A median of about 150,000 T cells and 80,000 to 95,000 unique TCRs was obtained from blood samples, and a median clonality of roughly 0.074 was observed. The study was an exploratory multi-omic analysis of somatic, immune and clinical correlates of response to PD-L1 blockade with atezolizumab in urothelial cancer. Pretreatment tumor samples, along with matched peripheral blood serially collected before and after atezolizumab treatment, were subjected to TCR sequencing. Durable clinical benefit was defined as progression-free survival longer than 6 months, and TCR features were also tested against progression-free and overall survival. In the same patients who had TCR sequencing, pretreatment tumors also underwent whole exome sequencing and RNA sequencing. Under ten patients reached durable clinical benefit, while around 19 patients did not. Around 30 patients had pretreatment blood TCR-seq, some 25 had at least one posttreatment blood collection, and some 25 had tumor TCR-seq.

The time point label, as the study defines it: pretreatment peripheral blood. The cohort included 25 to 35 patients with locally advanced or metastatic urothelial carcinoma who were treated at Memorial Sloan Kettering on a trial protocol. Peripheral blood mononuclear cells were collected pretreatment and during treatment, at between 1 and 8 total time points per patient. The Qiagen DNeasy Blood extraction kit was used to purify genomic DNA from total PBMCs and tumor samples. Collected pretreatment and during treatment, PBMCs were isolated and stored as previously described. On this clone itself: This clone's antigen is unknown. Nothing much larger sits one base from this clone, and base qualities are not available.

The CDR3 has 15 amino acids, counting the end cysteine and phenylalanine. The read is trimmed to its CDR3 DNA, 45 bases read in frame from base 1. CDR1 MNHNY and CDR2 SVGAGI were looked up in the germline V gene (reference sequence). The V end loses 5 bases and the J end loses 5 bases, and a stretch of 18 bases separates them. What the research found in general, with its limitations: Small sample size (n ≈ 30) and many exploratory analyses mean the results are intended to be hypothesis-generating. A pretreatment peripheral blood TCR clonality below the median was linked to improved progression-free and overall survival. Patients with durable benefit showed greater expansion of tumor-associated TCR clones in peripheral blood 3 weeks after starting treatment (n of about 20, p = 0.022).

Synthetic TCR analog templates were spiked into each PCR to estimate absolute template abundance from read counts. The immunoSEQ assay used bias-controlled V and J gene primers to amplify TCRbeta CDR3 regions from genomic DNA. Sequencing of rearranged TCRbeta segments was done at approximately 20X coverage. As for the original processing: Clustering was used to correct sequencing errors, and CDR3s were annotated against IMGT so that V, D and J genes could be assigned. Out-of-frame and stop-codon sequences were excluded, and only productive TCRbeta rearrangements were used in downstream analyses. Clonality was computed as one minus Shannon entropy normalized by the log of the number of unique productive sequences. Clones differing between time points or between blood and tumor were identified by Fisher's exact test with Benjamini-Hochberg correction at adjusted p below 0.01. The source is immuneACCESS, and TCRdb retained only in-frame sequences with V and J called. Part of the clones is not carried over; for the studies checked, unresolved V genes explain less than half of this, and the remainder is unexplained. That table furnishes V, J and clone size, whereas the DNA furnished D and trimming. The table for this sample lists tens of thousands of clones; nearly 90% of them were counted only once. The top ten hold around 1.6% of the sample.

Recombination connected TRBV6-6 to TRBJ1-1; no confident D gene assignment can be made. The sequencing used PBMCs, collected around atezolizumab (anti-PD-L1) treatment. This TCR was sampled from a man aged 55 to 70 with urothelial cancer. CDR3 region: CASSPPGRGGTEAFF. The DNA sequence is given as TGTGCCAGCAGTCCCCCGGGTCGTGGTGGGACTGAAGCTTTCTTT.